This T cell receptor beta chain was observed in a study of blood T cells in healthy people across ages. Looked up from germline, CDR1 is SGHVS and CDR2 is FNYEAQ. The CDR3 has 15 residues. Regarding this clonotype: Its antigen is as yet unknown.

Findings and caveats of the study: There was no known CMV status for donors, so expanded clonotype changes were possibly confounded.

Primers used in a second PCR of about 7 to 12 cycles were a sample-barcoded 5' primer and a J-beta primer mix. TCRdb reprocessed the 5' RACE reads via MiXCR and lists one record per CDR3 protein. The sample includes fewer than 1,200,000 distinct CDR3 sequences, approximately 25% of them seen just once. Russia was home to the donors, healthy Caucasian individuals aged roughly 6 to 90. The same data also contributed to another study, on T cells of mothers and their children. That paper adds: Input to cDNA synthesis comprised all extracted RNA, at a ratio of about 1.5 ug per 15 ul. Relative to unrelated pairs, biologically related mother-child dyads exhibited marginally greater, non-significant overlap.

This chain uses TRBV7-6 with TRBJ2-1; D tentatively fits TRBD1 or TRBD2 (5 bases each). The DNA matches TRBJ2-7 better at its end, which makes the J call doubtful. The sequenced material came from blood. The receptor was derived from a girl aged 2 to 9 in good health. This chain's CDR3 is CASSLVGSQGDEQYF. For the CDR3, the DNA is TGTGCCAGCAGCTTAGTTGGCAGCCAGGGAGACGAGCAGTACTTC.